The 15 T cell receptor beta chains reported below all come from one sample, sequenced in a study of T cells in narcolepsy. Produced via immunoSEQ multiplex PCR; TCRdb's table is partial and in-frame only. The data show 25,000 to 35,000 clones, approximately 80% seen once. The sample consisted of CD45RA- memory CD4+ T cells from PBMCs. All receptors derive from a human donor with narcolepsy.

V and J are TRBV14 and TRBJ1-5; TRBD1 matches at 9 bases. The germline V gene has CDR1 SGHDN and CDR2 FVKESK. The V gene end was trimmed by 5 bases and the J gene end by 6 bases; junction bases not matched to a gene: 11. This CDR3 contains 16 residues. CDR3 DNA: TGTGCCAGCAGCAAACTACAGGGGGCAAGCGGTCAGCCCCAGCATTTT. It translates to CASSKLQGASGQPQHF.

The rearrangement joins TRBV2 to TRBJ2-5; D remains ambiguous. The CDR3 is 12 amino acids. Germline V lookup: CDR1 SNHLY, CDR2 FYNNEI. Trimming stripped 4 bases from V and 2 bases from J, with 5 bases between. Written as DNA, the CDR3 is TGTGCCAGCAGTGTAGTACAAGAGACCCAGTACTTC. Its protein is CASSVVQETQYF.

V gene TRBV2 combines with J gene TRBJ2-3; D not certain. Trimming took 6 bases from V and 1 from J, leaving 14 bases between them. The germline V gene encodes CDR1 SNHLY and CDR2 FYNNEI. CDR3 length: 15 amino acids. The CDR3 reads CASSSSGVRTDTQYF. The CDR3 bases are TGTGCCAGCAGCTCCTCGGGTGTTCGCACAGATACGCAGTATTTT.

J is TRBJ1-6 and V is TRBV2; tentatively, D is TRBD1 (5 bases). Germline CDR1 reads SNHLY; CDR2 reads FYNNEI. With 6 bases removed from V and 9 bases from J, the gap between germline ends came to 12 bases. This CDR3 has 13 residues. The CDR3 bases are TGTGCCAGCAGGGGGGGGTTTACTTCACCCCTCCACTTT. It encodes CASRGGFTSPLHF.

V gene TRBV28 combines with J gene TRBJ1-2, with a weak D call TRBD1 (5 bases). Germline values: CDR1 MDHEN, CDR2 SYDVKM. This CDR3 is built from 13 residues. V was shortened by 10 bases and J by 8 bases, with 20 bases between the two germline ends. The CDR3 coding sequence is TGTGCCACTTACCCTTTGGGGGTAGAGGGCTACACCTTC. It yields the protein CATYPLGVEGYTF.

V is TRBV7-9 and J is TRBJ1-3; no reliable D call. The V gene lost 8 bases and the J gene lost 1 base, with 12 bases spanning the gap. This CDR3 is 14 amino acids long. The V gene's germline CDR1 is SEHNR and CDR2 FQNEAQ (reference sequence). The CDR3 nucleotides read TGTGCCAGCTACGTAGGGAATTCTGGAAACACCATATATTTT. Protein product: CASYVGNSGNTIYF.

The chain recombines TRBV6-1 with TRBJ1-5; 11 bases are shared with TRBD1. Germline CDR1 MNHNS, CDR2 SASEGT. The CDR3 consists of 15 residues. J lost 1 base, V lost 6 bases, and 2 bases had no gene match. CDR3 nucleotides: TGTGCCAGCAGGGGGGACAGGGGGAGCAATCAGCCCCAGCATTTT. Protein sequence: CASRGDRGSNQPQHF.

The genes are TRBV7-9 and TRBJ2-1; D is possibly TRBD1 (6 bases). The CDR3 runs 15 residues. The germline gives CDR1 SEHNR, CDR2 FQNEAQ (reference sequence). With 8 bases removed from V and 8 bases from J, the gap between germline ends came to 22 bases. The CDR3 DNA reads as TGTGCCAGCGCCCAAACTTTGGCAGGGGCGGATGAGCAGTTCTTC. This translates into CASAQTLAGADEQFF.

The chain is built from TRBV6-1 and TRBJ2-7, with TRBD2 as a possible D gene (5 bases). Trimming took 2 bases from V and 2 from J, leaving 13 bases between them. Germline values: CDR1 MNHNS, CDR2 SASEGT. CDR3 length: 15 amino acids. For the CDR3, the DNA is TGTGCCAGCAGTGAAAGGCAGATGGGAGCCTACGAGCAGTACTTC. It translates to CASSERQMGAYEQYF.

For the CDR3, the DNA is TGTGCCAGCAGTGAACGGACAGGTGAATCCTTTGGCTACACCTTC. Translated, it gives CASSERTGESFGYTF. The chain employs TRBV6-1 and TRBJ1-2, with 7 bases matching TRBD1. There are 15 residues in the CDR3. Germline CDR1 reads MNHNS; CDR2 reads SASEGT. The junction had 10 bases not matched to a gene; V was cut back by 2 bases and J by 7 bases.

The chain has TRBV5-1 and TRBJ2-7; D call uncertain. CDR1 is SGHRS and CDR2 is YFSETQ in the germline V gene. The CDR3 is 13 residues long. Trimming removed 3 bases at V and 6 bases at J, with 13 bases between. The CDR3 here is CASSYGPSLEQYF. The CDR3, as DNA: TGCGCCAGCAGCTATGGGCCCAGCCTCGAGCAGTACTTC.

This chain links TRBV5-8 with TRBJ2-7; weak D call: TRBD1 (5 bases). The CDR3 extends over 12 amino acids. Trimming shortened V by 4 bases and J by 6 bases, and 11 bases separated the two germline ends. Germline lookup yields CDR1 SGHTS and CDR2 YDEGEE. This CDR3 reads CASSKTGVEQYF. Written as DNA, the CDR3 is TGTGCCAGCAGCAAAACAGGTGTCGAGCAGTACTTC.

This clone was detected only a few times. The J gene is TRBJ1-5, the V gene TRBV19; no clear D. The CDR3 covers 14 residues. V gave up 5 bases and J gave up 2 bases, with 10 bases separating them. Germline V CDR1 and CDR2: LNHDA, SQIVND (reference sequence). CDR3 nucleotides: TGTGCCAGTAGTGAGAACAGTGGCAATCAGCCCCAGCATTTT. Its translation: CASSENSGNQPQHF.

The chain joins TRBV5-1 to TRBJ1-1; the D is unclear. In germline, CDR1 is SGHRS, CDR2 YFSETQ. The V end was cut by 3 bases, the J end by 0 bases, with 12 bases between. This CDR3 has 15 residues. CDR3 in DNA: TGCGCCAGCAGCTCCCAAGCGAGCCTGAACACTGAAGCTTTCTTT. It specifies CASSSQASLNTEAFF.

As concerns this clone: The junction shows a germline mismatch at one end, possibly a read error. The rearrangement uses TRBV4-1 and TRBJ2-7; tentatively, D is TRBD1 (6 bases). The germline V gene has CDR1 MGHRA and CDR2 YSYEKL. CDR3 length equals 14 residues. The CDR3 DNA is TGCGCCAGCAGCCAAGCAGGGGTCTCCCACGAGCAGTACTTC. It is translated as CASSQAGVSHEQYF.